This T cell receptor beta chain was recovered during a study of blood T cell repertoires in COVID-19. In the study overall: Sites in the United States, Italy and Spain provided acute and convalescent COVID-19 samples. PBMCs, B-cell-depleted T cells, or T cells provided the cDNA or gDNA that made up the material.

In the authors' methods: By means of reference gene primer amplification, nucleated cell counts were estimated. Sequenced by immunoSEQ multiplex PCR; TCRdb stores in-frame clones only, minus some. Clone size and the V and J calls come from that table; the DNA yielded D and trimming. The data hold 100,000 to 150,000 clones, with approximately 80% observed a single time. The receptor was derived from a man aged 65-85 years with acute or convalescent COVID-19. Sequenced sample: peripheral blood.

The CDR3 nucleotides are TGCGCCAGCAGCTTTGGACAGGTCGGGGCCACAGATACGCAGTATTTT. Translated, it gives CASSFGQVGATDTQYF. The chain has TRBV5-1 and TRBJ2-3; 7 positions agree with TRBD1. V was pared by 2 bases and J by 2 bases, with 8 bases of the junction left unmatched. CDR3 size: 16 residues. Per the germline V gene, CDR1 is SGHRS and CDR2 is YFSETQ.